A single sample is the source of the 13 T cell receptor beta chains below, sequenced in a study of blood T cells in healthy people across ages (dated by TCRdb to between 2015 and 2017). The library came from 5' RACE. Sequenced on an Illumina HiSeq 2500. A second about 7 to 11 cycle PCR used a sample-barcoded 5' primer and a J-beta primer mix. TCRdb reanalyzed the raw reads on its own, using fastp at Q25 for trimming and MiXCR for clone calling, and kept in-frame beta chains. For every CDR3 protein sequence, its rows merge into one entry that carries the most common genes and DNA. Counted in this sample were hundreds of thousands of distinct CDR3 sequences; about three fifths of them appeared once. The top ten clonotypes cover roughly 20% of the sample. Sequencing was performed on blood. These receptors all come from a man between 25 and 39 years old in good health.

V is TRBV11-2 and J is TRBJ2-1, with 8 nucleotides matching TRBD2. V shed 7 bases and J 8 bases; nucleotides not matched to a gene: 16. Germline V gene sequence: CDR1 SGHAT, CDR2 FQNNGV. The CDR3 length is 16 residues. The CDR3 loop is CASTPDNGRVSHEQFF. The CDR3 DNA reads as TGTGCCAGCACCCCCGATAACGGGAGGGTGTCCCATGAGCAGTTCTTC.

The rearrangement joins TRBV6-5 to TRBJ2-7, with D possibly TRBD1 on 6 matching bases. The germline gives CDR1 MNHEY, CDR2 SVGAGI. The CDR3 contains 14 residues. Between the trimmed V and J ends, which lost 3 bases and 6 bases, there was a span of 15 bases. The CDR3 nucleotides read TGTGCCAGCAGTTATCAGGCAGGGGTGAGCGAGCAGTACTTC. Protein product: CASSYQAGVSEQYF.

The rearrangement links TRBV28 to TRBJ2-1; D may correspond to TRBD1 or TRBD2 (5 bases each). Trimming pared 6 bases from V and 5 bases from J, leaving 14 bases between. The CDR3 runs to 14 residues. Germline assignment: CDR1 MDHEN and CDR2 SYDVKM. CDR3 sequence reads: CASRHKGTHNEQFF. CDR3 sequence (DNA): TGTGCCAGCAGGCATAAGGGGACGCACAATGAGCAGTTCTTC.

The V call is TRBV9, the J call TRBJ2-5; TRBD2 matches at 8 bases. Germline CDR1 reads SGDLS; CDR2 reads YYNGEE. V lost 3 bases, J lost 5 bases, and 12 bases stayed unmatched. The CDR3 consists of 16 residues. CDR3 DNA sequence: TGTGCCAGCAGCGCGGTAGACGGACTAGCTTGGGAGACCCAGTACTTC. Protein sequence: CASSAVDGLAWETQYF.

V usage is TRBV28 and J usage is TRBJ2-7; 7 nucleotides align to TRBD2. CDR1 MDHEN and CDR2 SYDVKM come from the germline V gene. The CDR3 has 17 residues. The trim removed 7 bases at V and 3 bases at J, leaving 18 bases unmatched. CDR3 loop: CASTPAIREDIFYEQYF. CDR3 coding DNA: TGTGCCAGCACCCCTGCTATTCGGGAGGATATATTCTACGAGCAGTACTTC.

The chain combines TRBV4-3 with TRBJ2-2; D is unclear. In germline, CDR1 is LGHNA, CDR2 YSLEER. Trimming shortened V by 0 bases and J by 6 bases, and 17 bases separated the two germline ends. The CDR3 has 17 amino acids. The CDR3 region is CASSQDRANGISGELFF. CDR3 DNA: TGCGCCAGCAGCCAAGATAGGGCAAATGGTATCTCCGGGGAGCTGTTTTTT.

This chain connects TRBV20-1 to TRBJ2-3; 11 bases fit TRBD2. The CDR3 totals 14 residues. Germline lookup yields CDR1 DFQATT and CDR2 SNEGSKA (reference sequence). Written as DNA, the CDR3 is TGCAGCCCAGTCCTAGCGGGGGGCAGGAATACGCAGTATTTT. Translating it yields CSPVLAGGRNTQYF.

The genes are TRBV2 and TRBJ2-6; the D gene is possibly TRBD1 (6 bases). The CDR3 consists of 14 residues. Germline V gene data show CDR1 as SNHLY and CDR2 as FYNNEI. Trimming removed 6 bases at V and 4 bases at J, with 10 bases between. Here the CDR3 reads CASRAGQGANVLTF. In DNA, the CDR3 is TGTGCCAGCAGAGCCGGACAGGGGGCCAACGTCCTGACTTTC.

For this clonotype: Compared with germline, one end of the junction differs, possibly owing to a read error. The chain is built from TRBV7-2 and TRBJ1-5, with D unclear. The CDR3 contains 14 residues. In germline, CDR1 is SGHTA, CDR2 FQGNSA. In DNA form, the CDR3 reads TGCGCCAGCAGCTTATCTCTAACCCATCAGCCCCAGCATTTT. This sequence encodes CASSLSLTHQPQHF.

The genes are TRBV27 and TRBJ2-1, with 10 nucleotides matching TRBD2. Germline trimming cut 7 bases from V and 9 bases from J; bases unmatched to any gene: 9. This CDR3 contains 14 residues. CDR1 MNHEY and CDR2 SMNVEV come from the germline V gene (reference sequence). The CDR3 bases are TGTGCCAGCAATCGAGCGGGGGGGCAAGGTGAGCAGTTCTTC. Protein sequence: CASNRAGGQGEQFF.

This clonotype was recorded once. The rearrangement joins TRBV12-3 or TRBV12-4 to TRBJ1-4, with TRBD1 as a possible D gene (6 bases). Trimming removed 3 bases at V and 8 bases at J, with 16 bases between. This CDR3 is built from 15 residues. DNA for the CDR3: TGTGCCAGCAGTTTGAGGGGCAGGGGTTTCGAAAAACTGTTTTTT. Translation: CASSLRGRGFEKLFF.

This chain uses TRBV12-3 or TRBV12-4 with TRBJ1-2; 9 bases align to TRBD1. V was clipped by 4 bases and J by 6 bases; unmatched bases: 6. The CDR3 extends over 14 amino acids. The CDR3 region is CASSSGTGLHGYTF. CDR3 in DNA: TGTGCCAGCAGTTCCGGGACAGGGCTGCATGGCTACACCTTC.

The chain employs TRBV7-9 and TRBJ1-1, with a possible D match to TRBD1 (5 bases). CDR1 SEHNR and CDR2 FQNEAQ come from the germline V gene (reference sequence). V was clipped by 4 bases and J by 11 bases, with 14 bases between them. CDR3 size: 12 residues. The CDR3 nucleotides read TGTGCCAGCAGCTCCCCCAAGGGACCCGCTTTCTTT. Translating it yields CASSSPKGPAFF.